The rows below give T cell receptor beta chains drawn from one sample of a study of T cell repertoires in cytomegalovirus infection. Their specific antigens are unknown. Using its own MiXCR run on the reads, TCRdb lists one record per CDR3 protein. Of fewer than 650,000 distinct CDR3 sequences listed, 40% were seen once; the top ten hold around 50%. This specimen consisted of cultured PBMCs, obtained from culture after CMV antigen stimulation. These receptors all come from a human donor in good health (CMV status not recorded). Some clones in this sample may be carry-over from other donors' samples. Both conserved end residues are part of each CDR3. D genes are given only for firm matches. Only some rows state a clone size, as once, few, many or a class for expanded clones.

cdr3_aa: CASRGMNTEAFF; cdr3_nt: TGTGCCAGCCGAGGCATGAACACTGAAGCTTTCTTT; cdr3_length: 12; v_call: TRBV11-3; j_call: TRBJ1-1; clone_size: few; d_call: -
cdr3_aa: CASSKTVEQYF; cdr3_nt: TGTGCCAGCAGTAAGACAGTAGAGCAGTACTTC; cdr3_length: 11; v_call: TRBV12-3/TRBV12-4; j_call: TRBJ2-7; clone_size: few; d_call: -
cdr3_aa: CASSYSTGLNTEAFF; cdr3_nt: TGTGCCAGCAGTTACTCGACGGGTTTGAACACTGAAGCTTTCTTT; cdr3_length: 15; v_call: TRBV6-8; j_call: TRBJ1-1; clone_size: few; d_call: -
cdr3_aa: CASSSGLPEQFF; cdr3_nt: TGTGCCAGCAGCTCCGGACTACCGGAGCAGTTCTTC; cdr3_length: 12; v_call: TRBV7-9; j_call: TRBJ2-1; clone_size: -; d_call: -
cdr3_aa: CASSFDPRGSQETQYF; cdr3_nt: TGTGCCAGCAGCTTTGATCCCCGAGGTAGCCAAGAGACCCAGTACTTC; cdr3_length: 16; v_call: TRBV5-4; j_call: TRBJ2-5; clone_size: -; d_call: -
cdr3_aa: CASSPRPGQNYGYTF; cdr3_nt: TGTGCCAGCAGTCCACGACCGGGACAGAACTATGGCTACACCTTC; cdr3_length: 15; v_call: TRBV28; j_call: TRBJ1-2; clone_size: few; d_call: TRBD1
cdr3_aa: CASSDSGVDTEAFF; cdr3_nt: TGTGCCAGCAGTGATTCAGGGGTTGACACTGAAGCTTTCTTT; cdr3_length: 14; v_call: TRBV6-1; j_call: TRBJ1-1; clone_size: -; d_call: -
cdr3_aa: CASSTLTAIQETQYF; cdr3_nt: TGTGCCAGCAGCACCCTTACAGCGATCCAAGAGACCCAGTACTTC; cdr3_length: 15; v_call: TRBV7-9; j_call: TRBJ2-5; clone_size: -; d_call: -
cdr3_aa: CAIKITDVVTDTQYF; cdr3_nt: TGTGCCATCAAGATTACAGACGTAGTCACAGATACGCAGTATTTT; cdr3_length: 15; v_call: TRBV10-3; j_call: TRBJ2-3; clone_size: -; d_call: -
cdr3_aa: CATSREFQGDGNQPQHF; cdr3_nt: TGTGCCACCAGCAGAGAGTTCCAGGGGGATGGCAATCAGCCCCAGCATTTT; cdr3_length: 17; v_call: TRBV15; j_call: TRBJ1-5; clone_size: -; d_call: TRBD1
cdr3_aa: CASSSRARNTGELFF; cdr3_nt: TGTGCCAGCAGCTCGAGAGCGCGGAACACCGGGGAGCTGTTTTTT; cdr3_length: 15; v_call: TRBV7-4; j_call: TRBJ2-2; clone_size: -; d_call: -
cdr3_aa: CASSTRTNEKLFF; cdr3_nt: TGTGCCAGCAGCACTCGAACTAATGAAAAACTGTTTTTT; cdr3_length: 13; v_call: TRBV7-2; j_call: TRBJ1-4; clone_size: many; d_call: -
cdr3_aa: CSVEGALEAFF; cdr3_nt: TGCAGCGTTGAGGGGGCTCTGGAAGCTTTCTTT; cdr3_length: 11; v_call: TRBV29-1; j_call: TRBJ1-1; clone_size: -; d_call: -
cdr3_aa: CASSRRESSYEQYF; cdr3_nt: TGTGCCAGTAGTAGACGGGAGAGCTCCTACGAGCAGTACTTC; cdr3_length: 14; v_call: TRBV19; j_call: TRBJ2-7; clone_size: -; d_call: -
cdr3_aa: CASSSRTSRTSYNEQFF; cdr3_nt: TGTGCCAGCAGTAGCCGGACTTCCCGTACGTCCTACAATGAGCAGTTCTTC; cdr3_length: 17; v_call: TRBV6-2/TRBV6-3; j_call: TRBJ2-1; clone_size: few; d_call: -
cdr3_aa: CAISGGAGVQETQYF; cdr3_nt: TGTGCCATCAGTGGCGGAGCGGGAGTTCAAGAGACCCAGTACTTC; cdr3_length: 15; v_call: TRBV10-3; j_call: TRBJ2-5; clone_size: -; d_call: TRBD2
cdr3_aa: CASSYTGEGQPQHF; cdr3_nt: TGTGCCAGCAGTTATACGGGAGAAGGCCAGCCCCAGCATTTT; cdr3_length: 14; v_call: TRBV6-5; j_call: TRBJ1-5; clone_size: -; d_call: -
cdr3_aa: CASSFPGTSSTQYF; cdr3_nt: TGTGCCAGCAGCTTCCCGGGGACTAGCTCCACCCAGTACTTC; cdr3_length: 14; v_call: TRBV7-4; j_call: TRBJ2-5; clone_size: -; d_call: TRBD2
cdr3_aa: CASSLSGQPLHF; cdr3_nt: TGTGCCAGCAGTTTGTCGGGTCAACCCCTCCACTTT; cdr3_length: 12; v_call: TRBV12-3/TRBV12-4; j_call: TRBJ1-6; clone_size: -; d_call: -
cdr3_aa: CSATAGLAGTTDTQYF; cdr3_nt: TGCAGTGCTACCGCCGGACTAGCGGGGACCACAGATACGCAGTATTTT; cdr3_length: 16; v_call: TRBV20-1; j_call: TRBJ2-3; clone_size: -; d_call: TRBD2
cdr3_aa: CASSFSGTSSYNSPLHF; cdr3_nt: TGTGCCAGCAGTTTTAGTGGAACGAGCTCCTATAATTCACCCCTCCACTTT; cdr3_length: 17; v_call: TRBV5-5; j_call: TRBJ1-6; clone_size: -; d_call: -
cdr3_aa: CASSETGALWLGELFF; cdr3_nt: TGTGCCAGCAGTGAGACAGGGGCCCTTTGGCTCGGGGAGCTGTTTTTT; cdr3_length: 16; v_call: TRBV6-6; j_call: TRBJ2-2; clone_size: -; d_call: TRBD1
cdr3_aa: CSATFGLAGGEQYF; cdr3_nt: TGCAGTGCTACCTTTGGGCTAGCGGGAGGAGAGCAGTACTTC; cdr3_length: 14; v_call: TRBV20-1; j_call: TRBJ2-7; clone_size: -; d_call: TRBD2
cdr3_aa: CASSPPLGTSRYNEQFF; cdr3_nt: TGTGCCAGCAGCCCCCCTCTGGGGACTAGCAGATACAATGAGCAGTTCTTC; cdr3_length: 17; v_call: TRBV9; j_call: TRBJ2-1; clone_size: few; d_call: TRBD2
cdr3_aa: CASSLYGSMNTEAFF; cdr3_nt: TGTGCCAGCAGCTTATATGGGTCCATGAACACTGAAGCTTTCTTT; cdr3_length: 15; v_call: TRBV7-2; j_call: TRBJ1-1; clone_size: -; d_call: -
cdr3_aa: CASSFPRAGEANEQFF; cdr3_nt: TGTGCCAGCAGCTTCCCACGGGCGGGAGAGGCGAATGAGCAGTTCTTC; cdr3_length: 16; v_call: TRBV7-9; j_call: TRBJ2-1; clone_size: -; d_call: TRBD2
cdr3_aa: CASTPGGAVDPYSYGYTF; cdr3_nt: TGTGCCAGCACCCCCGGGGGGGCAGTCGACCCTTATTCATATGGCTACACCTTC; cdr3_length: 18; v_call: TRBV12-3/TRBV12-4; j_call: TRBJ1-2; clone_size: -; d_call: -
cdr3_aa: CATSSSGGGTDTQYF; cdr3_nt: TGTGCCACCAGCAGTAGCGGGGGTGGCACAGATACGCAGTATTTT; cdr3_length: 15; v_call: TRBV15; j_call: TRBJ2-3; clone_size: -; d_call: TRBD2
cdr3_aa: CASGYGGGGPREQFF; cdr3_nt: TGTGCCAGCGGATATGGAGGGGGGGGGCCACGGGAGCAGTTCTTC; cdr3_length: 15; v_call: TRBV4-2; j_call: TRBJ2-1; clone_size: once; d_call: -
cdr3_aa: CSARRGPMNTEAFF; cdr3_nt: TGCAGTGCTAGGAGGGGTCCCATGAACACTGAAGCTTTCTTT; cdr3_length: 14; v_call: TRBV20-1; j_call: TRBJ1-1; clone_size: -; d_call: -
cdr3_aa: CASRRGGGESPLHF; cdr3_nt: TGTGCCAGCAGAAGGGGGGGAGGGGAGTCACCCCTCCACTTT; cdr3_length: 14; v_call: TRBV6-8; j_call: TRBJ1-6; clone_size: -; d_call: -
cdr3_aa: CAISERGGKGSSYEQYF; cdr3_nt: TGTGCCATCAGTGAGAGGGGAGGAAAGGGAAGCTCCTACGAGCAGTACTTC; cdr3_length: 17; v_call: TRBV10-3; j_call: TRBJ2-7; clone_size: few; d_call: -
cdr3_aa: CASSTAVGGEDQPQHF; cdr3_nt: TGTGCCAGCAGCACCGCCGTCGGGGGCGAGGATCAGCCCCAGCATTTT; cdr3_length: 16; v_call: TRBV12-3/TRBV12-4; j_call: TRBJ1-5; clone_size: -; d_call: -
cdr3_aa: CASSFFKGTSWAETQYF; cdr3_nt: TGTGCCAGCAGTTTCTTTAAGGGGACTAGCTGGGCGGAGACCCAGTACTTC; cdr3_length: 17; v_call: TRBV12-3/TRBV12-4; j_call: TRBJ2-5; clone_size: few; d_call: TRBD2
cdr3_aa: CASRQQETQYF; cdr3_nt: TGTGCCAGTAGACAACAAGAGACCCAGTACTTC; cdr3_length: 11; v_call: TRBV19; j_call: TRBJ2-5; clone_size: many; d_call: -
cdr3_aa: CASSLATGKQYF; cdr3_nt: TGTGCCAGCAGCTTAGCGACAGGGAAGCAGTACTTC; cdr3_length: 12; v_call: TRBV7-2; j_call: TRBJ2-7; clone_size: many; d_call: TRBD1
cdr3_aa: CASSRPGGNQPQHF; cdr3_nt: TGTGCCAGCAGCCGCCCGGGGGGAAATCAGCCCCAGCATTTT; cdr3_length: 14; v_call: TRBV5-5; j_call: TRBJ1-5; clone_size: -; d_call: -
cdr3_aa: CASSLTSTGVGEQYF; cdr3_nt: TGTGCCAGCAGTTTAACCTCGACAGGGGTCGGCGAGCAGTACTTC; cdr3_length: 15; v_call: TRBV12-3/TRBV12-4; j_call: TRBJ2-7; clone_size: once; d_call: TRBD1
cdr3_aa: CSASSGTPQETQYF; cdr3_nt: TGCAGTGCTAGCTCCGGGACACCGCAAGAGACCCAGTACTTC; cdr3_length: 14; v_call: TRBV20-1; j_call: TRBJ2-5; clone_size: -; d_call: -
cdr3_aa: CASTKWSGYTF; cdr3_nt: TGTGCCAGCACCAAATGGAGTGGCTACACCTTC; cdr3_length: 11; v_call: TRBV28; j_call: TRBJ1-2; clone_size: -; d_call: -
cdr3_aa: CASSLGREENQPQHF; cdr3_nt: TGTGCCAGCAGCTTAGGCAGGGAGGAAAATCAGCCCCAGCATTTT; cdr3_length: 15; v_call: TRBV7-2; j_call: TRBJ1-5; clone_size: many; d_call: -
cdr3_aa: CASSSSVAGGQETQYF; cdr3_nt: TGTGCCAGCAGCTCGAGTGTCGCGGGGGGGCAAGAGACCCAGTACTTC; cdr3_length: 16; v_call: TRBV5-5; j_call: TRBJ2-5; clone_size: -; d_call: TRBD2
cdr3_aa: CASSNQETQYF; cdr3_nt: TGTGCCAGCAGCAACCAAGAGACCCAGTACTTC; cdr3_length: 11; v_call: TRBV7-2; j_call: TRBJ2-5; clone_size: many; d_call: -
cdr3_aa: CAISEGQENNQPQHF; cdr3_nt: TGTGCCATCAGTGAGGGGCAGGAAAACAATCAGCCCCAGCATTTT; cdr3_length: 15; v_call: TRBV10-3; j_call: TRBJ1-5; clone_size: -; d_call: -
cdr3_aa: CASSPPVGFGTNTEAFF; cdr3_nt: TGTGCCAGCAGTCCCCCGGTTGGGTTCGGGACGAACACTGAAGCTTTCTTT; cdr3_length: 17; v_call: TRBV28; j_call: TRBJ1-1; clone_size: few; d_call: -
cdr3_aa: CASSLDPNEQFF; cdr3_nt: TGTGCCAGCAGCTTAGACCCTAATGAGCAGTTCTTC; cdr3_length: 12; v_call: TRBV7-9; j_call: TRBJ2-1; clone_size: -; d_call: -
cdr3_aa: CASSLTSPLEQYF; cdr3_nt: TGTGCCAGCAGCTTAACCTCTCCTCTCGAGCAGTACTTC; cdr3_length: 13; v_call: TRBV11-2; j_call: TRBJ2-7; clone_size: few; d_call: -
cdr3_aa: CASSEEGSGGETQYF; cdr3_nt: TGTGCCAGCAGTGAAGAGGGGTCCGGGGGAGAGACCCAGTACTTC; cdr3_length: 15; v_call: TRBV2; j_call: TRBJ2-5; clone_size: -; d_call: -
cdr3_aa: CASSPRQAGGRYPSYNEQFF; cdr3_nt: TGTGCCAGCAGCCCCCGACAGGCGGGGGGACGTTATCCCTCCTACAATGAGCAGTTCTTC; cdr3_length: 20; v_call: TRBV7-6; j_call: TRBJ2-1; clone_size: few; d_call: TRBD2
cdr3_aa: CATSPGTGRTETQYF; cdr3_nt: TGTGCCACCAGTCCCGGGACAGGGAGGACGGAGACCCAGTACTTC; cdr3_length: 15; v_call: TRBV24-1; j_call: TRBJ2-5; clone_size: few; d_call: TRBD1
cdr3_aa: CASSLGRREPSYEQYF; cdr3_nt: TGTGCCAGCAGCTTAGGCCGGAGGGAGCCCTCCTACGAGCAGTACTTC; cdr3_length: 16; v_call: TRBV7-9; j_call: TRBJ2-7; clone_size: -; d_call: -
cdr3_aa: CASSSGLAYEQYF; cdr3_nt: TGTGCCAGCAGCTCGGGACTAGCTTACGAGCAGTACTTC; cdr3_length: 13; v_call: TRBV11-2; j_call: TRBJ2-7; clone_size: -; d_call: TRBD2
cdr3_aa: CASSSRVAGGSTDTQYF; cdr3_nt: TGTGCCAGCAGCTCCAGAGTAGCGGGGGGATCCACAGATACGCAGTATTTT; cdr3_length: 17; v_call: TRBV7-9; j_call: TRBJ2-3; clone_size: few; d_call: TRBD2
cdr3_aa: CASSDAGLSKGDTQYF; cdr3_nt: TGTGCCAGCAGTGACGCTGGACTTTCCAAGGGAGATACGCAGTATTTT; cdr3_length: 16; v_call: TRBV2; j_call: TRBJ2-3; clone_size: -; d_call: -
cdr3_aa: CASSIAGVVDTQYF; cdr3_nt: TGTGCCAGCTCAATAGCGGGAGTGGTAGATACGCAGTATTTT; cdr3_length: 14; v_call: TRBV12-3/TRBV12-4; j_call: TRBJ2-3; clone_size: -; d_call: TRBD2
cdr3_aa: CASSPVGGNQPQHF; cdr3_nt: TGTGCCAGCAGCCCTGTGGGGGGCAATCAGCCCCAGCATTTT; cdr3_length: 14; v_call: TRBV7-2; j_call: TRBJ1-5; clone_size: -; d_call: -
cdr3_aa: CASSSHRIENQPQHF; cdr3_nt: TGTGCCAGCAGCTCCCACAGGATTGAAAACCAGCCCCAGCATTTT; cdr3_length: 15; v_call: TRBV7-2; j_call: TRBJ1-5; clone_size: -; d_call: -
cdr3_aa: CASSLRPGGAFF; cdr3_nt: TGTGCCAGCAGCTTACGTCCGGGCGGAGCTTTCTTT; cdr3_length: 12; v_call: TRBV7-9; j_call: TRBJ1-1; clone_size: few; d_call: -
cdr3_aa: CASSSNEGFTEAFF; cdr3_nt: TGTGCCAGCAGCTCAAACGAGGGATTTACTGAAGCTTTCTTT; cdr3_length: 14; v_call: TRBV7-9; j_call: TRBJ1-1; clone_size: -; d_call: -
cdr3_aa: CASSDWGVNTEAFF; cdr3_nt: TGTGCCAGCAGTGATTGGGGGGTGAACACTGAAGCTTTCTTT; cdr3_length: 14; v_call: TRBV6-6; j_call: TRBJ1-1; clone_size: few; d_call: -